This T cell receptor (beta chain) comes out of a study of technical replicates of blood from a few donors (dated by TCRdb to 2016 to 2017). Libraries came from the immunoSEQ multiplex PCR assay. Imported from immuneACCESS, the table was reduced by TCRdb to in-frame sequences with V and J called. These copies leave out some clones; in studies compared against another copy, an unresolved V gene accounts for under half, and the cause of the remainder is not known. The sample yields tens of thousands of clones; roughly 90% were counted once. The ten largest clones add up to about 0.37% of the sample. Reading from cysteine to phenylalanine, the CDR3 counts 14 amino acids. Just the 42-base CDR3 DNA is kept, in frame starting at base 1. Here V drops 5 bases and J drops 3 bases, and the junction holds 5 bases not matched to any gene. CDR1 and CDR2 were assigned from the germline V gene (reference sequence) as MNHEY and SMNVEV.

Comment on this clone: Its antigen is still unknown. No per-base quality is available; no much larger clone lies one base away.

This sequence uses TRBV27 and TRBJ1-1, with 8 junctional bases fitting TRBD1. What was sequenced was T cells isolated from PBMCs. This receptor was obtained from a human donor in good health. The CDR3 region: CASSPQGAYTEAFF. In nucleotide form, the sequence is TGTGCCAGCAGTCCCCAGGGGGCGTACACTGAAGCTTTCTTT.